This TCR beta chain was obtained from a study of blood T cell repertoires in COVID-19. Overall study context: Acute and convalescent COVID-19 specimens originated in the United States, Italy and Spain. PBMCs, B-cell-depleted T cells, or T cells were the source of the cDNA or gDNA that made up the material.

The V end lost 2 bases, the J end lost 4 bases, and 16 bases lay between the germline ends. CDR3 length: 16 residues. Germline CDR1 and CDR2: LGHNA and YNFKEQ. This clone was seen a few times. In the authors' workflow: Estimation of nucleated cell counts relied on the amplification of reference gene primers. The assay was immunoSEQ multiplex PCR, and TCRdb's table has in-frame clones only and misses some. The V and J calls and clone size are taken from that table; D and trimming were inferred from the DNA. The sample contains roughly 70,000 clones, 85% to 90% of which appear only once. The TCR was taken from a human donor in a cohort sampled during active COVID-19. The specimen was peripheral blood. The V and J genes are TRBV4-2 and TRBJ2-3, with D tentatively TRBD2 (6 bases). The CDR3 bases are TGTGCCAGCAGCCAATCCGGGGACGGGAGTGCAGATACGCAGTATTTT. Amino acid sequence: CASSQSGDGSADTQYF.